This T cell receptor (beta chain) was captured in a study of shared clonotypes between healthy human individuals. Broader study findings: Measured sharing among donors was expected to vary with sequencing depth.

DNA from unsorted PBMC was sequenced on ten immunoSEQ deep assay plates. Generated by immunoSEQ multiplex PCR, the TCRdb table keeps only in-frame clones and is missing some. The sample contains about 96,000 clones, 40% to 55% of which appear only once. As concerns this clone: Its specificity is not known.

The receptor comes from a woman in her thirties or forties in good health. Some clones in this sample may be carry-over from other donors' samples. The sequenced sample was PBMCs.

Written as DNA, the CDR3 is TGTGCCAAGGTTCCGGTACACACCGGGGAGCTGTTTTTT. Protein sequence: CAKVPVHTGELFF. This chain connects TRBV11-3 to TRBJ2-2; no clear D gene. The ends were cut back, 10 bases at V and 3 bases at J, with 12 bases in the middle. The CDR3 runs 13 residues. Germline V gene data show CDR1 as SGHNT and CDR2 as YENEEA.